This entry is about one T cell receptor (beta chain). The antigen remains unidentified. Healthy bone marrow donors made up the donor group. This sample is drawn from a study of cytomegalovirus exposure and HLA in healthy donors. Whole-study findings and limits: Earlier analysis looked at TCR beta V segments, and most were productive about 90% or about 30% of the time. The sole available immune exposure information was CMV serostatus.

This PCR relied on a set of 60 Vbeta primers and 13 Jbeta primers. Produced via immunoSEQ multiplex PCR; TCRdb's table is partial and in-frame only. The sample carries a few hundred thousand clones, nearly 95% recorded once. CDR1 is SGHDT, CDR2 YYEEEE, per germline. The ends lost 4 bases at V and 2 bases at J; junction bases unmatched: 10. CDR3 length: 16 residues. This clonotype was obtained from a girl aged 2 to 9 in good health and CMV-seronegative. Specimen: PBMCs. The V call is TRBV5-6, the J call TRBJ1-2; TRBD1 agrees at 8 bases. The CDR3 protein is CASSHHDRGSNYGYTF. CDR3 sequence (DNA): TGTGCCAGCAGCCACCACGACAGGGGATCCAACTATGGCTACACCTTC.